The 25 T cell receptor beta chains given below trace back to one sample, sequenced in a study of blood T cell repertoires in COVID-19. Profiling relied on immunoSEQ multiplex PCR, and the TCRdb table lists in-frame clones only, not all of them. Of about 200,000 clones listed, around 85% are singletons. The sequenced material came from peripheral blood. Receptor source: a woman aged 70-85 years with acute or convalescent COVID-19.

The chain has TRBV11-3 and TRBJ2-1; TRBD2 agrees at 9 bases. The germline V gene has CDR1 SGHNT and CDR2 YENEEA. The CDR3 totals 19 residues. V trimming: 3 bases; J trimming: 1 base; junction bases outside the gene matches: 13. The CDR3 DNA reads TGTGCCAGCAGCTTGGGGACAAAAAGGACTAGCGTGTCCTACAATGAGCAGTTCTTC. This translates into CASSLGTKRTSVSYNEQFF.

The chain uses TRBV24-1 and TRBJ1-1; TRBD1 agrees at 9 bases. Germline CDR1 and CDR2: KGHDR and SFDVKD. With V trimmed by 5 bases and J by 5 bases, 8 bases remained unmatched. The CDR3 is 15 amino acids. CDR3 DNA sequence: TGTGCCACCAGTGGGGCCGGGACAGGGCTTACTGAAGCTTTCTTT. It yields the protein CATSGAGTGLTEAFF.

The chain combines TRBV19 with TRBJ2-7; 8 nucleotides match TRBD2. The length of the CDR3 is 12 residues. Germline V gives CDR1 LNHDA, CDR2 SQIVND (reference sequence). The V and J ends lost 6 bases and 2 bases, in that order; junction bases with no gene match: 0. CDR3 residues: CASSGRAYEQYF. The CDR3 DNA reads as TGTGCCAGTAGCGGGAGGGCCTACGAGCAGTACTTC.

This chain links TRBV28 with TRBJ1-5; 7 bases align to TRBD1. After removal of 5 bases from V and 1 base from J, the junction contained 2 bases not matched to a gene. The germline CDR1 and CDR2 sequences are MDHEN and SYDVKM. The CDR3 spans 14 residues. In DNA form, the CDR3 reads TGTGCCAGCAGTGACAGGGACAGCAATCAGCCCCAGCATTTT. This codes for CASSDRDSNQPQHF.

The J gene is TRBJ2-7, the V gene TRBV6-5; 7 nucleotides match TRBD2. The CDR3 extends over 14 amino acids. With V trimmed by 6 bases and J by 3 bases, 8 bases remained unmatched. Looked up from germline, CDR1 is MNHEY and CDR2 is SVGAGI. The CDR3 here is CASSRLAESYEQYF. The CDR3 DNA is TGTGCCAGCAGCCGTCTAGCGGAGAGCTACGAGCAGTACTTC.

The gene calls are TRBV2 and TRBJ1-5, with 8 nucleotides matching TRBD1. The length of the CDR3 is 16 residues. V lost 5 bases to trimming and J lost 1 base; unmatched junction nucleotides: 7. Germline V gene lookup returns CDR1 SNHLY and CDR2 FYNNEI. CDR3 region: CASSPRGQGSNQPQHF. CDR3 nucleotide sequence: TGTGCCAGCAGTCCTCGTGGACAGGGCAGCAATCAGCCCCAGCATTTT.

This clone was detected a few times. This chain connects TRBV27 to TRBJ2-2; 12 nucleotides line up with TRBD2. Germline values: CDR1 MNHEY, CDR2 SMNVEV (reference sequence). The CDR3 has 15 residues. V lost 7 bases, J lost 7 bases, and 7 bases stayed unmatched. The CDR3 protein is CASTRTSGTGGELFF. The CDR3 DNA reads TGTGCCAGCACCAGGACTAGCGGGACTGGCGGGGAGCTGTTTTTT.

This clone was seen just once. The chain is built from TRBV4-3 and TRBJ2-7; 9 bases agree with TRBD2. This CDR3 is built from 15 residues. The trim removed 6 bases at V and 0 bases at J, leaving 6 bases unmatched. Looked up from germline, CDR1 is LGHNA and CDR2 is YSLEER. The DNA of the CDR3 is TGCGCCAGCAGTCTAGCGGGACAGAGCTCCTACGAGCAGTACTTC. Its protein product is CASSLAGQSSYEQYF.

The CDR3 reads CSASRTGNQPQHF. The CDR3 DNA reads as TGCAGTGCTAGTCGGACAGGGAATCAGCCCCAGCATTTT. This rearrangement joins TRBV20-1 to TRBJ1-5; 8 nucleotides match TRBD1. The CDR3 consists of 13 residues. V shed 3 bases, J shed 4 bases, and the junction held 2 bases outside the gene matches. From germline, CDR1 is DFQATT and CDR2 SNEGSKA (reference sequence).

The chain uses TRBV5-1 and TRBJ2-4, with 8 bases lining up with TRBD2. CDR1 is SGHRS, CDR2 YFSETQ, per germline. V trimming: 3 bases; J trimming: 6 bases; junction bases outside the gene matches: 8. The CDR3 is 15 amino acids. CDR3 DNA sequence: TGCGCCAGCAGCTCATTAGCGGGATTCGCAAACATTCAGTACTTC. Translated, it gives CASSSLAGFANIQYF.

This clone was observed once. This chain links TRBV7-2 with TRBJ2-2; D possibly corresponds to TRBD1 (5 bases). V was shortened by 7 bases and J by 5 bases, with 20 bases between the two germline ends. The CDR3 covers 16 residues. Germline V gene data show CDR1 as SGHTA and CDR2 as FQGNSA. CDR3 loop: CASTQLGARVTGELFF. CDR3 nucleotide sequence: TGTGCCAGCACCCAGCTAGGGGCGCGTGTAACCGGGGAGCTGTTTTTT.

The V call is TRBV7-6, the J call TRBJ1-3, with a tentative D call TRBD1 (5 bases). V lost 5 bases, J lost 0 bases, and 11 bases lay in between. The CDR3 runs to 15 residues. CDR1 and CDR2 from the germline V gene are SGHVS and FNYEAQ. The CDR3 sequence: CASSARALSGNTIYF. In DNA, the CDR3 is TGTGCCAGCAGCGCCAGGGCCCTCTCTGGAAACACCATATATTTT.

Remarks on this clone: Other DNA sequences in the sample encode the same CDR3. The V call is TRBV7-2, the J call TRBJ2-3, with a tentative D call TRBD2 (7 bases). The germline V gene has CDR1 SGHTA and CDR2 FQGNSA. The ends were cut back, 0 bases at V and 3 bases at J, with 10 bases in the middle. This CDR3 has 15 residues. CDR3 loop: CASSLAGGPTDTQYF. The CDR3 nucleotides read TGTGCCAGCAGCTTAGCGGGGGGGCCGACAGATACGCAGTATTTT.

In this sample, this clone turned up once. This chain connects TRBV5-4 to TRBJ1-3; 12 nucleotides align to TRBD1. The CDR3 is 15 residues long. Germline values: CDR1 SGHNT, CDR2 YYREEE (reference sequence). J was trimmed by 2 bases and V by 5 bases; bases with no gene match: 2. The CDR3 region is CASSRDRGPGNTIYF. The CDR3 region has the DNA TGTGCCAGCAGTCGGGACAGGGGGCCTGGAAACACCATATATTTT. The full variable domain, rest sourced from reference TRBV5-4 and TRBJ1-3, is ETGVTQSPTHLIKTRGQQVTLRCSSQSGHNTVSWYQQALGQGPQFIFQYYREEENGRGNFPPRFSGLQFPNYSSELNVNALELDDSALYLCASSRDRGPGNTIYFGEGSWLTVV.

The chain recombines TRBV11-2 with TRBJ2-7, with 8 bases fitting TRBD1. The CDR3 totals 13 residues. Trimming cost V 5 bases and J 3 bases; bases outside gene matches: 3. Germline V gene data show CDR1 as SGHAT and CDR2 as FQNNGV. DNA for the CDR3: TGTGCCAGCAGCCGGACAGGGCGCTACGAGCAGTACTTC. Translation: CASSRTGRYEQYF.

The chain's CDR3 is CASSGAYEQYF. The CDR3 DNA reads as TGTGCCAGCTCGGGGGCCTACGAGCAGTACTTC. V gene TRBV2 combines with J gene TRBJ2-7, with TRBD2 as a possible D gene (6 bases). V was cut by 8 bases and J by 2 bases, with 7 bases left in between. The CDR3 loop spans 11 amino acids. Germline V lookup: CDR1 SNHLY, CDR2 FYNNEI.

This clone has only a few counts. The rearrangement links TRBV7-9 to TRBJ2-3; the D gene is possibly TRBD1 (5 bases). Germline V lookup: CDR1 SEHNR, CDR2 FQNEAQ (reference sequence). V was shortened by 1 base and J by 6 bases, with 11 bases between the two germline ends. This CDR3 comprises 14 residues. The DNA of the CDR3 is TGTGCCAGCAGCTTAGGACAGTTAAGGGATACGCAGTATTTT. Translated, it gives CASSLGQLRDTQYF. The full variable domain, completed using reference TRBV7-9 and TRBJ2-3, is DTGVSQNPRHKITKRGQNVTFRCDPISEHNRLYWYRQTLGQGPEFLTYFQNEAQLEKSRLLSDRFSAERPKGSFSTLEIQRTEQGDSAMYLCASSLGQLRDTQYFGPGTRLTVL.

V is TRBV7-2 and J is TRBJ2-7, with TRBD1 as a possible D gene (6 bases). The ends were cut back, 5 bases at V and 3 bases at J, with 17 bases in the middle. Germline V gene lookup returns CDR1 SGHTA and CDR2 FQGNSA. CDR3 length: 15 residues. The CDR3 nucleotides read TGTGCCAGCAGCCTTCAACAGGGACCGTACTACGAGCAGTACTTC. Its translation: CASSLQQGPYYEQYF. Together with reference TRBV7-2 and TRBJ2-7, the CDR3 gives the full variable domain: GAGVSQSPSNKVTEKGKDVELRCDPISGHTALYWYRQSLGQGLEFLIYFQGNSAPDKSGLPSDRFSAERTGGSVSTLTIQRTQQEDSAVYLCASSLQQGPYYEQYFGPGTRLTVT.

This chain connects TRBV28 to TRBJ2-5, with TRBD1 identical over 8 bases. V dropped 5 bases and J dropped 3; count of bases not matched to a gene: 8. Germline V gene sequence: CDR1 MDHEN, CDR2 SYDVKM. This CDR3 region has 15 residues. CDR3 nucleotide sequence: TGTGCCAGCAGTCCCCACTCGACAGGGGAAGAGACCCAGTACTTC. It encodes CASSPHSTGEETQYF.

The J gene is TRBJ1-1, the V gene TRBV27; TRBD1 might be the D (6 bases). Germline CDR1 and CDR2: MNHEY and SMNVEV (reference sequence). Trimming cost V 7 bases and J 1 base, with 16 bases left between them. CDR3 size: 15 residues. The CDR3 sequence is CASTLWAGANTEAFF. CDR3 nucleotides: TGTGCCAGCACCCTCTGGGCAGGGGCGAACACTGAAGCTTTCTTT.

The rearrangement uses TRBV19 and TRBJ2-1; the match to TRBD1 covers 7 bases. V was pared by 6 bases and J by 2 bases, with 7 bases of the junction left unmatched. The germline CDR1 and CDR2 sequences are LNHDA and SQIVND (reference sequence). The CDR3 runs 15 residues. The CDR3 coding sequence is TGTGCCAGTAGGGAGGACAGGCTACCCTACAATGAGCAGTTCTTC. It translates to CASREDRLPYNEQFF.

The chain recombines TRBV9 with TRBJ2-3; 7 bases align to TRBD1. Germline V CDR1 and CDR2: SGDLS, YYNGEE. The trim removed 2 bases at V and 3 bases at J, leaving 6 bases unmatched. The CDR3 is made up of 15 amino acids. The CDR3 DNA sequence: TGTGCCAGCAGCGTCACAGGGGCGCGGACAGATACGCAGTATTTT. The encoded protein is CASSVTGARTDTQYF. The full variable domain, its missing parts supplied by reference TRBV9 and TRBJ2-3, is DSGVTQTPKHLITATGQRVTLRCSPRSGDLSVYWYQQSLDQGLQFLIQYYNGEERAKGNILERFSAQQFPDLHSELNLSSLELGDSALYFCASSVTGARTDTQYFGPGTRLTVL.

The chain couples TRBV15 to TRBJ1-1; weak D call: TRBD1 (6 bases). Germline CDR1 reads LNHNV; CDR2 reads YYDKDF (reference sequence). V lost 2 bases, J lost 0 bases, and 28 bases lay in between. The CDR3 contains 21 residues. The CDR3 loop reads CATSRYSPGQPVDKMNTEAFF. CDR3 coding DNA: TGTGCCACCAGCAGATATAGTCCAGGACAGCCCGTCGATAAGATGAACACTGAAGCTTTCTTT.

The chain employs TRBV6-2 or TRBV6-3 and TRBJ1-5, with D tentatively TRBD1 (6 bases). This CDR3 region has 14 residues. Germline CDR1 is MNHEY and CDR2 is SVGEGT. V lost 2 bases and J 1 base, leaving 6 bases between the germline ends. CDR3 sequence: CASSYGQSNQPQHF. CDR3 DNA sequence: TGTGCCAGCAGTTACGGACAGAGCAATCAGCCCCAGCATTTT.

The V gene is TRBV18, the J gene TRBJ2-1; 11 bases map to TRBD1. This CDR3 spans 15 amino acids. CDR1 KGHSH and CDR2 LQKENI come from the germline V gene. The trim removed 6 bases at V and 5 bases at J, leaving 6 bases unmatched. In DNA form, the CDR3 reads TGTGCCAGCTCCCGTAGGACAGGGGGCAACAATGAGCAGTTCTTC. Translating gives CASSRRTGGNNEQFF. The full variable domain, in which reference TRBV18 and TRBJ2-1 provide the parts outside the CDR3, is NAGVMQNPRHLVRRRGQEARLRCSPMKGHSHVYWYRQLPEEGLKFMVYLQKENIIDESGMPKERFSAEFPKEGPSILRIQQVVRGDSAAYFCASSRRTGGNNEQFFGPGTRLTVL.